The clone carrying this TCR beta chain was found many times. Before being chosen for sequencing, patients had shown CD8+CD57+ cell expansion by flow cytometry. These data come from a study of CD8+CD57+ T cells in acquired aplastic anemia. Across the study: Mean DNA quantity obtained from sorted CD4+ and CD8+ cells was about 3 ug.

Using genomic DNA as the template, TCR beta VDJ and CDR3 profiling was carried out. TCRdb reprocessed the reads via MiXCR and lists one record per CDR3 protein. Of about 160,000 distinct CDR3 sequences in the sample, around 75% were seen once. This CDR3 contains 15 residues. Germline-derived CDR1 and CDR2 are MGHRA and YSYEKL. V dropped 3 bases and J dropped 3; count of bases not matched to a gene: 5. The TCR originated in a human donor with aplastic anemia. Input material: sorted CD4+, CD8+, or CD8+CD57+ T cells (not recorded which) from PBMCs. This rearrangement joins TRBV4-1 to TRBJ1-5; 7 positions agree with TRBD1. CDR3 coding DNA: TGCGCCAGCAGCCATATGGGACAGTTCAATCAGCCCCAGCATTTT. Amino acids: CASSHMGQFNQPQHF.